This T cell receptor beta chain was observed in a study of graft-versus-host responses after intestinal transplantation. The count of this clone is one. Clones were read by immunoSEQ multiplex PCR, and TCRdb kept only the in-frame ones, dropping some. Of about 15,000 clones in the sample, 70% were seen once. Lamina propria and intraepithelial lymphocytes were released by processing graft tissue. The CDR3 extends over 13 amino acids. CDR1 and CDR2 from the germline V gene are SEHNR and FQNEAQ (reference sequence). V was cut by 3 bases and J by 1 base, with 6 bases left in between. V gene TRBV7-9 combines with J gene TRBJ1-1; D call uncertain. The sample in question was ileum tissue, obtained around 770 days after intestinal transplantation. This sequence was found in a human patient who received an intestinal transplant, so some T cells may come from the graft donor. The CDR3 sequence is CASSFSKNTEAFF. For the CDR3, the DNA is TGTGCCAGCAGCTTCTCCAAGAACACTGAAGCTTTCTTT. Combining the CDR3 with reference TRBV7-9 and TRBJ1-1 gives the whole variable domain DTGVSQNPRHKITKRGQNVTFRCDPISEHNRLYWYRQTLGQGPEFLTYFQNEAQLEKSRLLSDRFSAERPKGSFSTLEIQRTEQGDSAMYLCASSFSKNTEAFFGQGTRLTVV.